One and the same sample provided the 13 T cell receptor beta chains below, sequenced in a study of T cells after yellow fever vaccination. Via MiXCR, TCRdb re-called the 5' RACE reads, giving one row per CDR3 protein. The sample lists some 560,000 distinct CDR3 sequences, around 21% occurring once. The material sequenced was PBMCs, taken 15 days after the yellow fever booster vaccination. These TCRs come from a man in his thirties or forties who received the YFV17D yellow fever vaccine.

This clonotype was counted a few times. CDR3 nucleotide sequence: TGCGCCAGCAGCGCGTGGATGACAGGGAATGAAAAACTGTTTTTT. Amino acids: CASSAWMTGNEKLFF. V usage is TRBV5-1 and J usage is TRBJ1-4; TRBD1 matches at 7 bases. The V and J ends lost 4 bases and 5 bases, in that order; junction bases with no gene match: 8. The CDR3 totals 15 residues. Looked up from germline, CDR1 is SGHRS and CDR2 is YFSETQ. Full variable domain (outside the CDR3, taken from reference TRBV5-1 and TRBJ1-4): KAGVTQTPRYLIKTRGQQVTLSCSPISGHRSVSWYQQTPGQGLQFLFEYFSETQRNKGNFPGRFSGRQFSNSRSEMNVSTLELGDSALYLCASSAWMTGNEKLFFGSGTQLSVL.

The table lists this clonotype with a few counts. The chain is built from TRBV11-2 and TRBJ1-4; D might be TRBD1 (6 bases). There are 18 residues in the CDR3. CDR1 and CDR2 from the germline V gene are SGHAT and FQNNGV. Trimming took 1 base from V and 3 from J, leaving 18 bases between them. The CDR3 DNA is TGTGCCAGCAGCTTAGTTGCCACCTGGACAGCTTCTAATGAAAAACTGTTTTTT. Translated: CASSLVATWTASNEKLFF.

The chain recombines TRBV29-1 with TRBJ2-7; D perhaps matches TRBD1 (6 bases). The CDR3 runs to 12 residues. V was shortened by 3 bases and J by 3 bases, with 9 bases between the two germline ends. The V gene's germline CDR1 is SQVTM and CDR2 ANQGSEA. The CDR3 bases are TGCAGCGTTGAGGGACACCGCTACGAGCAGTACTTC. This sequence encodes CSVEGHRYEQYF.

The chain has TRBV5-5 and TRBJ1-2; TRBD1 is a possible D gene (5 bases). The CDR3 runs to 15 residues. V lost 2 bases and J 4 bases, leaving 15 bases between the germline ends. Looked up from germline, CDR1 is SGHKS and CDR2 is YYEKEE (reference sequence). The CDR3 sequence is CASSFLGGELYGYTF. DNA of the CDR3: TGTGCCAGCAGCTTTTTGGGAGGGGAACTCTATGGCTACACCTTC.

This clonotype was detected a few times. J is TRBJ1-2 and V is TRBV19; possibly TRBD1 for D (5 bases). Germline V gene lookup returns CDR1 LNHDA and CDR2 SQIVND (reference sequence). V shed 9 bases and J shed 3 bases, with 17 bases lying between them. The CDR3 spans 14 residues. CDR3 in DNA: TGTGCCAGCCACCTGGGGGTTCGGGACTATGGCTACACCTTC. It specifies CASHLGVRDYGYTF.

The chain recombines TRBV6-1 with TRBJ2-5, with D hard to call. Trimming took off 7 bases at V and 1 base at J, with 13 bases between the two ends. The CDR3 runs to 14 residues. Germline V lookup: CDR1 MNHNS, CDR2 SASEGT. CDR3 in amino acids: CASTNGQIQETQYF. CDR3 sequence (DNA): TGTGCCAGCACTAACGGGCAGATCCAAGAGACCCAGTACTTC.

This clonotype showed up many times. The V call is TRBV7-2, the J call TRBJ2-3; possibly TRBD1 or TRBD2 for D (5 bases each). Trimming cost V 5 bases and J 2 bases, with 17 bases left between them. The CDR3 has 16 residues. Germline loops: CDR1 SGHTA, CDR2 FQGNSA. The CDR3 DNA reads as TGTGCCAGCAGCCTCCAACCGGGACGGATCACAGATACGCAGTATTTT. The encoded protein is CASSLQPGRITDTQYF.

This clonotype was seen more than once but under ten times. The V call is TRBV11-2, the J call TRBJ2-7, with 7 bases lining up with TRBD2. J was trimmed by 5 bases and V by 8 bases; bases with no gene match: 9. CDR3 length: 13 amino acids. From germline, CDR1 is SGHAT and CDR2 FQNNGV. CDR3 protein: CASGSGPRDEQYF. In DNA, the CDR3 is TGTGCCAGCGGTAGCGGGCCCCGGGACGAGCAGTACTTC.

The CDR3 is CATSASGPYNEQFF. The CDR3 region has the DNA TGCGCCACCTCTGCCTCCGGCCCTTACAATGAGCAGTTCTTC. V is TRBV10-2 and J is TRBJ2-1; D not resolved. CDR1 WSHSY and CDR2 SAAADI come from the germline V gene. The CDR3 spans 14 residues. V was pared by 10 bases and J by 4 bases, with 17 bases between.

The chain carries TRBV4-2 and TRBJ2-1, with 14 positions matching TRBD2. The length of the CDR3 is 15 residues. The germline V gene has CDR1 LGHNA and CDR2 YNFKEQ. V shed 1 base, J shed 9 bases, and the junction held 2 bases outside the gene matches. In DNA, the CDR3 is TGTGCCAGCAGCCAAGCGGGACTAGCGGGAGTTGAGCAGTTCTTC. It is translated as CASSQAGLAGVEQFF.

The rearrangement uses TRBV29-1 and TRBJ2-1; D is undetermined. The CDR3 spans 14 residues. V shed 7 bases and J shed 6 bases, with 19 bases lying between them. Germline V lookup: CDR1 SQVTM, CDR2 ANQGSEA. Written as DNA, the CDR3 is TGCAGCGACCTGGCGGTGGGGATAGGCAATGAGCAGTTCTTC. It specifies CSDLAVGIGNEQFF.

The chain carries TRBV12-3 or TRBV12-4 and TRBJ2-7; 9 nucleotides match TRBD1. The CDR3 is made up of 14 amino acids. Trimming removed 3 bases from V and 3 bases from J; junction bases left unmatched: 3. Here the CDR3 DNA reads TGTGCCAGCAGTTTGTGGGACAGGGTCTACGAGCAGTACTTC. Protein: CASSLWDRVYEQYF.

This clonotype was observed a few times. The rearrangement joins TRBV29-1 to TRBJ2-2; D may be TRBD1 (5 bases). Deletions cut 7 bases from V and 6 bases from J, with 21 bases between. The CDR3 runs to 15 residues. Germline CDR1 SQVTM, CDR2 ANQGSEA. The CDR3 is CSANLGQGFPGELFF. The CDR3 region has the DNA TGCAGCGCTAATCTCGGGCAGGGTTTCCCCGGGGAGCTGTTTTTT.